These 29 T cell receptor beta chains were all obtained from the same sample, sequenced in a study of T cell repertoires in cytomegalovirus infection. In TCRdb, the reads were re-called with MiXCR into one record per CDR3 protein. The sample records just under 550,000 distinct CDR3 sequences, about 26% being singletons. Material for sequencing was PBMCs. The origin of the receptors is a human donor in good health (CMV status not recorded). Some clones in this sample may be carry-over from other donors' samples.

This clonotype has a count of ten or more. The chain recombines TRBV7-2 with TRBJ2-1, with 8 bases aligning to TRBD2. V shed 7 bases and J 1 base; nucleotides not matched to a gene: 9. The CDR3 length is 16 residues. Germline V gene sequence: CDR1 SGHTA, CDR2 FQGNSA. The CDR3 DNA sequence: TGTGCCAGCACCCCCCCCGGCGGGGGGTCCTACAATGAGCAGTTCTTC. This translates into CASTPPGGGSYNEQFF.

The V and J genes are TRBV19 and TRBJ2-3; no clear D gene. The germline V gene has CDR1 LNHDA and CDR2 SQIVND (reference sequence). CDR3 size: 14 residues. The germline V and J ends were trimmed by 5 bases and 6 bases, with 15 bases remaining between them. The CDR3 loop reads CASSLWQASDTQYF. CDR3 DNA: TGTGCCAGTAGTCTTTGGCAGGCGTCGGATACGCAGTATTTT.

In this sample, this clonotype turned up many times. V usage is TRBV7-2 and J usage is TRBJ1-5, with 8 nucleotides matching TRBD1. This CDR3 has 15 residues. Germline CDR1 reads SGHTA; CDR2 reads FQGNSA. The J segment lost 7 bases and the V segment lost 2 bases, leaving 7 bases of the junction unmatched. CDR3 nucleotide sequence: TGTGCCAGCAGCTTACAGGGGGCAAATCAGCAGCCCCAGCATTTT. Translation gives CASSLQGANQQPQHF.

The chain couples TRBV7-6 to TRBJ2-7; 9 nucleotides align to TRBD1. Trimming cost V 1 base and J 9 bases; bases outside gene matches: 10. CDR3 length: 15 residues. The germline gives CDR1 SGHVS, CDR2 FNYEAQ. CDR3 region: CASSLEYGTGSLQYF. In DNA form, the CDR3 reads TGTGCCAGCAGCTTAGAGTACGGGACAGGGAGTTTGCAGTACTTC.

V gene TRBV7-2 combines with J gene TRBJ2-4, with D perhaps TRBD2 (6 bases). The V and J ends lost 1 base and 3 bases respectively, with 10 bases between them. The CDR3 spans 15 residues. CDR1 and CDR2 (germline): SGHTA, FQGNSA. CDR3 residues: CASSLVADNKNIQYF. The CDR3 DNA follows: TGTGCCAGCAGCTTAGTAGCGGACAACAAAAACATTCAGTACTTC.

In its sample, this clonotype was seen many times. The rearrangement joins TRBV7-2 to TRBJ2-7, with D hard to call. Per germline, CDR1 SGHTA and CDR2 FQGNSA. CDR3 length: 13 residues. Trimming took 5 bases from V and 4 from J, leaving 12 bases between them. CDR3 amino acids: CASSGPGTYEQYF. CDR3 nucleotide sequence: TGTGCCAGCAGCGGACCGGGTACATACGAGCAGTACTTC.

This CDR3 reads CASRGASGRGNEQYF. As DNA, the CDR3 is TGTGCCAGCAGAGGGGCTAGCGGGAGGGGAAACGAGCAGTACTTC. The chain carries TRBV5-3 and TRBJ2-7; 12 positions agree with TRBD2. TRBV5-3 counts as an open reading frame of uncertain function. The CDR3 loop spans 15 amino acids. The V gene end was trimmed by 8 bases and the J gene end by 5 bases; junction bases not matched to a gene: 11.

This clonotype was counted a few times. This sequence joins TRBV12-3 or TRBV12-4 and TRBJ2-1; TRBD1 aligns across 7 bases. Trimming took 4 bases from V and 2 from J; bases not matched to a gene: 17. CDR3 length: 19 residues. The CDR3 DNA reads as TGTGCCAGCAGTTCGAAGACAGGGTCTCCCGCCGTAACCTACAATGAGCAGTTCTTC. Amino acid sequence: CASSSKTGSPAVTYNEQFF.

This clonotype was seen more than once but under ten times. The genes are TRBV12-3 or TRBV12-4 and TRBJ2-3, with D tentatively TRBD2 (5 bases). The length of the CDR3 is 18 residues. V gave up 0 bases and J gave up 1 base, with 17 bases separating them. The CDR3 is CASSLAPLRGKGTDTQYF. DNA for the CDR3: TGTGCCAGCAGTTTAGCCCCCCTGAGAGGGAAGGGCACAGATACGCAGTATTTT.

DNA for the CDR3: TGTGCCAGCACCGGACAGGGATGGGATGGCTACACCTTC. Protein product: CASTGQGWDGYTF. The chain couples TRBV12-3 or TRBV12-4 to TRBJ1-2, with 8 bases identical to TRBD1. The J segment lost 6 bases and the V segment lost 7 bases, leaving 7 bases of the junction unmatched. This CDR3 is built from 13 residues.

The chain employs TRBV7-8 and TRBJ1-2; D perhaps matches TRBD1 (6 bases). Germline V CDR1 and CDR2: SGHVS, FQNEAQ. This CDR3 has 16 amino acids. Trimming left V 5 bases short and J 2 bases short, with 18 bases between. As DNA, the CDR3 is TGTGCCAGCAGCACCACCCCTAAACAGGGAAACTATGGCTACACCTTC. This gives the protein CASSTTPKQGNYGYTF.

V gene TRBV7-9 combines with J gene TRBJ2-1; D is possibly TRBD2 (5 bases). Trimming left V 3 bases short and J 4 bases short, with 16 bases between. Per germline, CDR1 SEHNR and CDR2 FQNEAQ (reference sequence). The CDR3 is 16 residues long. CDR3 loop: CASSLGALGPYNEQFF. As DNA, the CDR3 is TGTGCCAGCAGCTTGGGCGCACTAGGACCTTACAATGAGCAGTTCTTC.

The CDR3 DNA reads as TGTGCCAGCAGTTCTCGACACTTCTCTGGAAACACCATATATTTT. As protein: CASSSRHFSGNTIYF. V gene TRBV6-2 or TRBV6-3 combines with J gene TRBJ1-3; D remains unclear. The germline CDR1 and CDR2 sequences are MNHEY and SVGEGT. This CDR3 has 15 residues. V lost 4 bases and J 0 bases, leaving 10 bases between the germline ends.

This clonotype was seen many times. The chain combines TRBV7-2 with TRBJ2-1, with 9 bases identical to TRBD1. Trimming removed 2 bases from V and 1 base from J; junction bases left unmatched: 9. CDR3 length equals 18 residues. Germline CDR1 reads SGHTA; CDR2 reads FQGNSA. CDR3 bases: TGTGCCAGCAGCTTATTAGGGACAGGGTGGTTTTCCTACAATGAGCAGTTCTTC. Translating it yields CASSLLGTGWFSYNEQFF.

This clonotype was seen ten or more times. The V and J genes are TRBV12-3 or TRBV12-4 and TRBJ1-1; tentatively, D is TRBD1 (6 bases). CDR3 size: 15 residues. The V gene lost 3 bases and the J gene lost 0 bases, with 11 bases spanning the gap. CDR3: CASSFKGQMNTEAFF. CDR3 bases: TGTGCCAGCAGTTTCAAGGGACAAATGAACACTGAAGCTTTCTTT.

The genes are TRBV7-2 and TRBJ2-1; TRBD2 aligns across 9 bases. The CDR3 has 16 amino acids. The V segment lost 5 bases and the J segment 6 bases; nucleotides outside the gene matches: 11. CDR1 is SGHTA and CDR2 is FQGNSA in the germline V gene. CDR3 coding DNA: TGTGCCAGCAGCCCTACCGTGACTAGCGGCCCCAATGAGCAGTTCTTC. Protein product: CASSPTVTSGPNEQFF.

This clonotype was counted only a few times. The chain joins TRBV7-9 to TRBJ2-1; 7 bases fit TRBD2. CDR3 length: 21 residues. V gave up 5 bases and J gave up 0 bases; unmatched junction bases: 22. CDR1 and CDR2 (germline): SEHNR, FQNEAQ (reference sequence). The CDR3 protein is CASSRPNFGGGILSSYNEQFF. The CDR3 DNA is TGTGCCAGCAGCCGCCCGAATTTCGGCGGGGGTATTCTGAGCTCCTACAATGAGCAGTTCTTC. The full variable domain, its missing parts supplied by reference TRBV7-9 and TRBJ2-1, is DTGVSQNPRHKITKRGQNVTFRCDPISEHNRLYWYRQTLGQGPEFLTYFQNEAQLEKSRLLSDRFSAERPKGSFSTLEIQRTEQGDSAMYLCASSRPNFGGGILSSYNEQFFGPGTRLTVL.

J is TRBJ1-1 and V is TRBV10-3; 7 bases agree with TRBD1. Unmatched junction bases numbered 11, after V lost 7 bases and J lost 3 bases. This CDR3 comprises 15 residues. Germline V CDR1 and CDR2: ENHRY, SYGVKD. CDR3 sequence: CAINGQGGGHTEAFF. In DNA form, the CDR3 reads TGTGCCATCAATGGGCAGGGGGGAGGACACACTGAAGCTTTCTTT.

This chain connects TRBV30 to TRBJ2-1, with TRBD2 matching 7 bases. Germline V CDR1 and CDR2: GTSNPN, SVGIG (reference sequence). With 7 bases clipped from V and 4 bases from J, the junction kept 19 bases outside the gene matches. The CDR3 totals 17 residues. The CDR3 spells CALAGGGSSLSYNEQFF. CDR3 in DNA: TGTGCCTTGGCGGGTGGCGGGAGCTCACTTTCATACAATGAGCAGTTCTTC.

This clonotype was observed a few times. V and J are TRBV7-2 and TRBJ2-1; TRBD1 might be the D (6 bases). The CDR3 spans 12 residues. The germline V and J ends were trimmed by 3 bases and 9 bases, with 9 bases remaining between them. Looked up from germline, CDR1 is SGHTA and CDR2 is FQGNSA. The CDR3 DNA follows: TGTGCCAGCAGCTTCAGGGGTCCTGAGCAGTTCTTC. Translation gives CASSFRGPEQFF.

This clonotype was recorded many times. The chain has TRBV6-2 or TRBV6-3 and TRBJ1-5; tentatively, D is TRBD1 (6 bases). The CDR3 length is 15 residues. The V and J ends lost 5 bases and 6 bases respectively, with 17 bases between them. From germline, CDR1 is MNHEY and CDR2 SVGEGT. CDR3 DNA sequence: TGTGCCAGCAGTCGACAGGCTCCGGGGGCTCAGCCCCAGCATTTT. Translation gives CASSRQAPGAQPQHF.

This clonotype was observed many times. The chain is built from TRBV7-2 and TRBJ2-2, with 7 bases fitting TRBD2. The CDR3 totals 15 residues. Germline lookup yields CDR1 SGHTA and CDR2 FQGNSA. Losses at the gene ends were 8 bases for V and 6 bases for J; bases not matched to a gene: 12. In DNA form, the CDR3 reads TGTGCCAGCGGATCGCCCGGGACTAAATCCGGGGAGCTGTTTTTT. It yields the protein CASGSPGTKSGELFF.

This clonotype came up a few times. CDR3 sequence (DNA): TGTGCCAGCAGTAATCTCCGGGACGTGGGCTACGAGCAGTACTTC. It encodes CASSNLRDVGYEQYF. This chain joins TRBV6-2 or TRBV6-3 and TRBJ2-7; D may be TRBD1 or TRBD2 (5 bases each). Germline-derived CDR1 and CDR2 are MNHEY and SVGEGT. Between the trimmed V and J ends, which lost 5 bases and 3 bases, there was a span of 17 bases. The CDR3 has 15 residues.

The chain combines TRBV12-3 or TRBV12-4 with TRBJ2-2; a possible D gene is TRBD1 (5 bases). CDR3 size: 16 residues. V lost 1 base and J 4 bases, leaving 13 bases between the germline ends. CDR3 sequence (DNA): TGTGCCAGCAGTTTAGGGACAACCCGTGGCACCGGGGAGCTGTTTTTT. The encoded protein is CASSLGTTRGTGELFF.

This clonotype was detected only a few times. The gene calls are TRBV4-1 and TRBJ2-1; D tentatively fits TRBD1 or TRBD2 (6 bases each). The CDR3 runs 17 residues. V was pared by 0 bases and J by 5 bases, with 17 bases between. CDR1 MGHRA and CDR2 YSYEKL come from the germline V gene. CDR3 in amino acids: CASSQDPPTRGDNEQFF. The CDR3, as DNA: TGCGCCAGCAGCCAAGATCCACCGACTAGGGGGGACAATGAGCAGTTCTTC.

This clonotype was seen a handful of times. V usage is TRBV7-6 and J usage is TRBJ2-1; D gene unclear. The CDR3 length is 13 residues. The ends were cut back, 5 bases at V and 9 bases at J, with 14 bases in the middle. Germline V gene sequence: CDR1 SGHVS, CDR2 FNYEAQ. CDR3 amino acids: CASSPVPVGEQFF. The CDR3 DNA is TGTGCCAGCAGCCCCGTTCCAGTCGGTGAGCAGTTCTTC.

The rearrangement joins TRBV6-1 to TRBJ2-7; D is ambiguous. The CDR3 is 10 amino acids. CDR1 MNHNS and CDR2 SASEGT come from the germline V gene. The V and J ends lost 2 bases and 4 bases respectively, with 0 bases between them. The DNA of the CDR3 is TGTGCCAGCAGTGAATACGAGCAGTACTTC. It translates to CASSEYEQYF.

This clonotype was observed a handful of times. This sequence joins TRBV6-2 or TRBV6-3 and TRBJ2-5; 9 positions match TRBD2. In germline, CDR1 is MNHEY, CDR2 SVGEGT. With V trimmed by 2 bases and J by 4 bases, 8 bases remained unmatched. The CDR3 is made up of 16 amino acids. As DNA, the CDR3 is TGTGCCAGCAGTTACAGGACTAGCGAGATTTCAGAGACCCAGTACTTC. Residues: CASSYRTSEISETQYF.

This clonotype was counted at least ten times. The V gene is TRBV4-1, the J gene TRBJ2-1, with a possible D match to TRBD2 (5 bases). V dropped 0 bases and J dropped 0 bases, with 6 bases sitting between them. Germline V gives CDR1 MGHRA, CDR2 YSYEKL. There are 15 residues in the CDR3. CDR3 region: CASSQEGSSYNEQFF. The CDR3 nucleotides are TGCGCCAGCAGCCAAGAAGGGAGCTCCTACAATGAGCAGTTCTTC.